The clone carrying this TCR beta chain was counted ten times or more. The source material, RNA transcripts, was used to amplify TCR beta CDR3 regions. First-round RT-PCR targeting the TCR CDR3 was performed with the HTBI primer set. TCRdb ran MiXCR on the multiplex PCR reads and lists one entry per CDR3 protein. Among 750,000 to 900,000 distinct CDR3 sequences listed, roughly 40% were seen once. The length of the CDR3 is 12 residues. Trimming shortened V by 6 bases and J by 10 bases, and 10 bases separated the two germline ends. Germline loops: CDR1 WSHSY, CDR2 SAAADI. The sample originates from a study of T cells in Graves' hyperthyroidism and ophthalmopathy.

This chain links TRBV10-2 with TRBJ1-6; D remains ambiguous. This receptor was taken from a man between 18 and 29 years old with Graves' hyperthyroidism. Sequences were obtained from blood. DNA for the CDR3: TGCGCCAGCAGCCCAGCAGGCTCACCCCTCCACTTT. It is translated as CASSPAGSPLHF.